The 21 T cell receptor beta chains reported below all come from one sample, sequenced in a study of post-analysis software for immune sequencing data. These receptors are not linked to any known antigen. Broader study findings: Higher frequency in patients than in controls was seen for five TRBV segments, with TRBV5-6, TRBV5-1 and TRBV20-1 among them.

Researchers reported that TCR beta cDNA libraries carried unique molecular identifiers. TCRdb re-called the PCR reads through MiXCR, storing one row per CDR3 protein. The table shows about 180,000 distinct CDR3 sequences, with approximately 31% occurring only once. Sequenced sample: blood. These receptors all stem from a girl between 10 and 17 years old with multiple sclerosis.

This clonotype was detected only once. A read error may explain this, as a much larger clone is one base away. The chain combines TRBV3-1 with TRBJ2-5, with D possibly TRBD1 on 6 matching bases. Germline-derived CDR1 and CDR2 are LGHDT and YNNKEL (reference sequence). V was clipped by 4 bases and J by 11 bases, with 17 bases between them. CDR3 size: 13 residues. The CDR3 sequence: CASSLTGGGLQYF. As DNA, the CDR3 is TGTGCCAGCAGCCTTACGGGTGGGGGCCTTCAGTACTTC.

The chain has TRBV28 and TRBJ1-1, with D possibly being TRBD1 (5 bases). V lost 4 bases, J lost 0 bases, and 6 bases lay in between. This CDR3 has 13 amino acids. The germline gives CDR1 MDHEN, CDR2 SYDVKM. The CDR3 DNA is TGTGCCAGCAGTTCGACAGTGAACACTGAAGCTTTCTTT. Protein sequence: CASSSTVNTEAFF.

This clonotype appeared a few times. The chain joins TRBV3-1 to TRBJ1-5, with D unresolved. The germline V gene encodes CDR1 LGHDT and CDR2 YNNKEL (reference sequence). The CDR3 length is 12 residues. Trimming shortened V by 1 base and J by 7 bases, and 5 bases separated the two germline ends. CDR3 region: CASSQGPQPQHF. CDR3 in DNA: TGTGCCAGCAGCCAAGGGCCGCAGCCCCAGCATTTT.

This clonotype was found a few times. The chain combines TRBV6-2 or TRBV6-3 with TRBJ1-1; D uncertain. V was pared by 4 bases and J by 0 bases, with 12 bases between. CDR3 size: 15 residues. CDR1 is MNHEY and CDR2 is SVGEGT in the germline V gene. CDR3 residues: CASSSAVPLNTEAFF. The CDR3 DNA reads as TGTGCCAGCAGTTCTGCCGTCCCTTTGAACACTGAAGCTTTCTTT.

V and J are TRBV27 and TRBJ1-2; D gene ambiguous. The V end lost 2 bases, the J end lost 4 bases, and 8 bases lay between the germline ends. This CDR3 contains 13 residues. Germline loops: CDR1 MNHEY, CDR2 SMNVEV (reference sequence). CDR3 loop: CASSLRASYGYTF. CDR3 sequence (DNA): TGTGCCAGCAGTTTAAGGGCTAGCTATGGCTACACCTTC.

This clonotype was recorded at least ten times. The chain recombines TRBV5-1 with TRBJ2-5; perhaps D is TRBD1 or TRBD2 (5 bases each). This CDR3 is built from 17 residues. Trimming left V 0 bases short and J 7 bases short, with 22 bases between. CDR1 is SGHRS, CDR2 YFSETQ, per germline. The CDR3 DNA reads TGCGCCAGCAGCTTGGAGTCCGGGACGTTGCTCCTGGGGACCCAGTACTTC. Amino acids: CASSLESGTLLLGTQYF.

As concerns this clonotype: A much larger clone lies a single base off, so this may be a read error. The chain uses TRBV27 and TRBJ1-1; D uncertain. Looked up from germline, CDR1 is MNHEY and CDR2 is SMNVEV (reference sequence). There are 14 residues in the CDR3. The CDR3 DNA is TGTGCCAACAGTTTATATTATGGATCCACTGAAGCTTTCTTT. This codes for CANSLYYGSTEAFF.

This clonotype was recorded at least ten times. The CDR3 region is CASTGTSGSRYEQYF. CDR3 DNA: TGTGCCAGCACCGGGACTAGCGGGAGTCGCTACGAGCAGTACTTC. The chain carries TRBV6-5 and TRBJ2-7; 14 bases align to TRBD2. The trim removed 7 bases at V and 3 bases at J, leaving 5 bases unmatched. The germline V gene encodes CDR1 MNHEY and CDR2 SVGAGI. This CDR3 spans 15 amino acids.

The J gene is TRBJ2-7, the V gene TRBV27, with D perhaps being TRBD1 or TRBD2 (6 bases each). CDR1 MNHEY and CDR2 SMNVEV come from the germline V gene (reference sequence). The CDR3 covers 13 residues. Trimming left V 2 bases short and J 10 bases short, with 15 bases between. CDR3 nucleotide sequence: TGTGCCAGCAGTTTAAGGGGGGTTGGGGCCCAGTACTTC. Protein sequence: CASSLRGVGAQYF.

The chain recombines TRBV20-1 with TRBJ1-2, with 12 bases aligning to TRBD1. CDR3 size: 16 residues. Germline V lookup: CDR1 DFQATT, CDR2 SNEGSKA (reference sequence). V was clipped by 4 bases and J by 4 bases; unmatched bases: 10. The CDR3 sequence: CSANPGQGAPGYGYTF. The DNA of the CDR3 is TGCAGTGCTAACCCGGGACAGGGGGCGCCCGGCTATGGCTACACCTTC.

This clonotype was counted at least ten times. V usage is TRBV15 and J usage is TRBJ2-7; 11 bases agree with TRBD2. Per germline, CDR1 LNHNV and CDR2 YYDKDF (reference sequence). This CDR3 has 16 amino acids. Trimming cost V 2 bases and J 2 bases; bases outside gene matches: 5. CDR3 in amino acids: CATSRTTSGGAYEQYF. The CDR3 DNA is TGTGCCACCAGCAGAACCACTAGCGGGGGAGCCTACGAGCAGTACTTC.

This clonotype came up many times. V and J are TRBV9 and TRBJ1-1, with D hard to call. This CDR3 contains 14 residues. Germline CDR1 is SGDLS and CDR2 is YYNGEE. V lost 3 bases and J lost 7, with 16 bases in between. The CDR3: CASSALRQVYEAFF. The CDR3 nucleotides are TGTGCCAGCAGCGCCCTCCGGCAGGTCTATGAAGCTTTCTTT.

The rearrangement uses TRBV7-6 and TRBJ2-5, with 7 positions matching TRBD2. J was trimmed by 4 bases and V by 4 bases; bases with no gene match: 6. Germline CDR1 is SGHVS and CDR2 is FNYEAQ. This CDR3 region has 14 residues. CDR3 region: CASSYSGWGETQYF. The CDR3 bases are TGTGCCAGCAGCTATAGCGGGTGGGGAGAGACCCAGTACTTC.

This clonotype has more than one count but fewer than ten. A read error may account for a junction end that differs from germline. The chain combines TRBV20-1 with TRBJ2-3; 10 bases agree with TRBD2. The CDR3 is made up of 16 amino acids. Germline CDR1 is DFQATT and CDR2 is SNEGSKA (reference sequence). CDR3 sequence: CSAPAGTSDFTDTPYF. CDR3 nucleotide sequence: TGCAGTGCTCCTGCCGGGACTAGCGATTTCACAGATACGCCGTATTTT.

There are a few counts of this clonotype. V and J are TRBV5-4 and TRBJ1-2, with D tentatively TRBD1 (5 bases). Germline V CDR1 and CDR2: SGHNT, YYREEE (reference sequence). Trimming stripped 0 bases from V and 4 bases from J, with 10 bases between. The CDR3 totals 14 residues. In DNA form, the CDR3 reads TGTGCCAGCAGCTTGGATTCAGGGCGCTATGGCTACACCTTC. Its protein product is CASSLDSGRYGYTF.

This clonotype was picked up many times. The chain recombines TRBV4-1 with TRBJ2-3; D remains unclear. CDR3 length equals 16 residues. CDR1 and CDR2 (germline): MGHRA, YSYEKL. V gave up 1 base and J gave up 6 bases, with 17 bases separating them. This chain's CDR3 is CASSQVPTEVRDTQYF. The CDR3 DNA follows: TGCGCCAGCAGCCAAGTGCCTACCGAGGTCAGGGATACGCAGTATTTT.

This clonotype was observed a single time. One base away lies a much larger clone, so this may be a sequencing read error. The J gene is TRBJ1-2, the V gene TRBV9, with TRBD1 matching over 8 bases. With 7 bases clipped from V and 5 bases from J, the junction kept 13 bases outside the gene matches. There are 15 residues in the CDR3. Germline CDR1 reads SGDLS; CDR2 reads YYNGEE. The CDR3 DNA reads as TGTGCCAGCGGTCCACTTGACAGGGGAACATATGGCTACACCTTC. Residues: CASGPLDRGTYGYTF.

J is TRBJ2-3 and V is TRBV6-5; 9 bases line up with TRBD1. The length of the CDR3 is 16 residues. Germline V CDR1 and CDR2: MNHEY, SVGAGI. J was trimmed by 2 bases and V by 2 bases; bases with no gene match: 5. Written as DNA, the CDR3 is TGTGCCAGCAGTTACGGGACAGGGCCTTTCACAGATACGCAGTATTTT. It specifies CASSYGTGPFTDTQYF.

This clonotype was detected a few times. The genes are TRBV20-1 and TRBJ2-1; D remains unclear. V dropped 7 bases and J dropped 3 bases, with 13 bases sitting between them. Germline assignment: CDR1 DFQATT and CDR2 SNEGSKA (reference sequence). This CDR3 comprises 13 residues. The CDR3 region is CSVWTSGYNEQFF. CDR3 DNA: TGCAGTGTGTGGACCTCAGGCTACAATGAGCAGTTCTTC.

The chain uses TRBV7-7 and TRBJ2-7, with TRBD1 identical over 7 bases. The CDR3 length is 13 residues. Trimming cost V 5 bases and J 6 bases; bases outside gene matches: 7. Germline values: CDR1 SSHAT, CDR2 FNYEAQ (reference sequence). CDR3 loop: CASSRGSGGEQYF. The CDR3 DNA sequence: TGTGCCAGCAGCCGAGGTTCAGGGGGCGAGCAGTACTTC. Supplemented by reference TRBV7-7 and TRBJ2-7, the full variable domain reads GAGVSQSPRYKVTKRGQDVTLRCDPISSHATLYWYQQALGQGPEFLTYFNYEAQPDKSGLPSDRFSAERPEGSISTLTIQRTEQRDSAMYRCASSRGSGGEQYFGPGTRLTVT.

Worth noting for this clonotype: This may be a read error, as it is one base from a much larger clone. CDR3 region: CATSSEDSQETQYF. The CDR3 DNA is TGTGCCACCAGCAGTGAGGACAGTCAAGAGACCCAGTACTTC. The chain joins TRBV15 to TRBJ2-5; a possible D gene is TRBD1 (6 bases). V gave up 3 bases and J gave up 2 bases, with 10 bases separating them. The CDR3 is 14 amino acids. Germline CDR1 and CDR2: LNHNV and YYDKDF (reference sequence).